The next 9 T cell receptor beta chains were all read from a single sample in a study of CD8+ T cells in alopecia areata. The sequencing template was cDNA reverse transcribed from extracted RNA. Libraries were prepared by immunoSEQ multiplex PCR; TCRdb keeps only in-frame clonotypes and omits some of them. This sample yields some 42,000 clones, of which about nine tenths are seen a single time; under 20% belongs to the top ten. Indicated treatment: oral pan-JAK inhibitor, 5-10 mg twice daily. This specimen consisted of CD8+ T cells sorted from blood, obtained at week 24, from a patient treated with tofacitinib. The receptors were gathered from a human donor with alopecia areata.

The chain couples TRBV29-1 to TRBJ2-7; TRBD1 matches 8 bases. With 6 bases clipped from V and 0 bases from J, the junction kept 4 bases outside the gene matches. This CDR3 has 13 amino acids. Per germline, CDR1 SQVTM and CDR2 ANQGSEA. Here the CDR3 reads CSVRDRSSYEQYF. CDR3 nucleotides: TGCAGCGTCCGGGACAGGAGCTCCTACGAGCAGTACTTC.

The chain joins TRBV6-1 to TRBJ2-1; 8 bases line up with TRBD2. Per the germline V gene, CDR1 is MNHNS and CDR2 is SASEGT. The length of the CDR3 is 15 residues. V shed 6 bases and J 9 bases; nucleotides not matched to a gene: 13. The CDR3 DNA reads TGTGCCAGCAGCGGTCTGGGCGGGGGGCCCGGTGAGCAGTTCTTC. Protein: CASSGLGGGPGEQFF.

The rearrangement joins TRBV2 to TRBJ2-5; 9 nucleotides align to TRBD1. CDR3 length equals 13 residues. With 6 bases clipped from V and 11 bases from J, the junction kept 10 bases outside the gene matches. CDR1 is SNHLY and CDR2 is FYNNEI in the germline V gene. The CDR3 protein is CASRGQGLLEQYF. The CDR3 DNA is TGTGCCAGCAGAGGACAGGGGCTTCTTGAGCAGTACTTC.

The J gene is TRBJ2-5, the V gene TRBV7-2; no reliable D call. Trimming removed 2 bases from V and 2 bases from J, with 6 bases in between. The germline CDR1 and CDR2 sequences are SGHTA and FQGNSA. This CDR3 has 13 amino acids. The CDR3 region has the DNA TGTGCCAGCAGCTTACACAATCAAGAGACCCAGTACTTC. Protein: CASSLHNQETQYF.

The chain carries TRBV28 and TRBJ2-5; TRBD1 is a possible D gene (5 bases). V shed 2 bases and J shed 4 bases, with 11 bases lying between them. Germline V CDR1 and CDR2: MDHEN, SYDVKM. The CDR3 sequence is 14 residues long. The CDR3: CASSLHRRRETQYF. DNA of the CDR3: TGTGCCAGCAGTTTACACAGGAGACGAGAGACCCAGTACTTC.

This chain's CDR3 is CASSLGQVYEQYF. CDR3 in DNA: TGTGCCAGCAGCTTAGGACAGGTCTACGAGCAGTACTTC. The J gene is TRBJ2-7, the V gene TRBV5-6; 7 bases map to TRBD1. With V trimmed by 2 bases and J by 3 bases, 2 bases remained unmatched. The CDR3 spans 13 residues. Germline CDR1 is SGHDT and CDR2 is YYEEEE.

This chain joins TRBV27 and TRBJ2-6, with 8 bases that match TRBD1. Germline lookup yields CDR1 MNHEY and CDR2 SMNVEV (reference sequence). V lost 7 bases to trimming and J lost 0 bases; unmatched junction nucleotides: 8. This CDR3 comprises 17 residues. CDR3 DNA sequence: TGTGCCAGCAAGTTCCAGGGGGCTTCCTCTGGGGCCAACGTCCTGACTTTC. Protein sequence: CASKFQGASSGANVLTF.

The count of this clone is one. The chain couples TRBV19 to TRBJ2-5, with D possibly being TRBD1 (6 bases). This CDR3 has 14 amino acids. Germline V gives CDR1 LNHDA, CDR2 SQIVND (reference sequence). The V end lost 5 bases, the J end lost 2 bases, and 12 bases lay between the germline ends. CDR3 region: CASSFGQRQETQYF. CDR3 sequence (DNA): TGTGCCAGTAGTTTCGGACAGCGACAAGAGACCCAGTACTTC.

This chain uses TRBV6-5 with TRBJ2-5, with D hard to call. The CDR3 is 12 amino acids. Germline-derived CDR1 and CDR2 are MNHEY and SVGAGI. V lost 8 bases to trimming and J lost 7 bases, with 14 bases between them. DNA for the CDR3: TGTGCCAGCGCATCGGGCGTGGGGACCCAGTACTTC. It codes for CASASGVGTQYF.